The rows below give T cell receptor beta chains drawn from one sample of a study of CD8 T cells in Susac syndrome. Each CDR3 protein gets one entry after TCRdb re-called the immunoSEQ multiplex PCR reads with MiXCR. The sample has about 120,000 distinct CDR3 sequences, under 95% seen once. The sequenced material came from CD8+ T cells from PBMCs. All receptors derive from a human donor in good health. The CDR3 runs from the conserved cysteine through the conserved F or W. The D gene is left open where the match is weak. Not every row has a clone size; where given, it reads once, few, many or a size class.

clone_size	j_call	d_call	v_call	cdr3_nt	cdr3_aa
NA	TRBJ2-2	NA	TRBV7-9	TGTGCCAGCAGAAAAAAACCGGCCGGGGAGCTGTTTTTT	CASRKKPAGELFF
NA	TRBJ2-7	NA	TRBV5-1	TGCGCCAGCATGGTGGCCAGCTCCTACGAGCAGTACTTC	CASMVASSYEQYF
NA	TRBJ2-7	TRBD1	TRBV7-9	TGTGCCAGCAGCGCCGGACAGGGGAGGGACGAGCAGTACTTC	CASSAGQGRDEQYF
NA	TRBJ1-2	NA	TRBV28	TGTGCCAGCGGCACAATCGGTCAGGGCCCCTACACCTTC	CASGTIGQGPYTF
NA	TRBJ2-7	TRBD1	TRBV2	TGTGCCAGCAGTTCACCGCGACAGGGGGAGGGTTACGAGCAGTACTTC	CASSSPRQGEGYEQYF
NA	TRBJ1-3	NA	TRBV12-2	TGTGCAAGTCGCTTAGAGTTCAACAGCTCTGGAAACACCATATATTTT	CASRLEFNSSGNTIYF
once	TRBJ1-1	NA	TRBV6-5	TGTGCCAGCAGTTTTTTAACAGGGAAGAACACTGAAGCTTTCTTT	CASSFLTGKNTEAFF
NA	TRBJ1-1	NA	TRBV5-1	TGCGCCAGCAGAGTAGACCGGGAAGCTTTCTTT	CASRVDREAFF
NA	TRBJ2-5	NA	TRBV9	TGTGCCAGCAGCGTAGGGCAGATCTCCCAAGAGACCCAGTACTTC	CASSVGQISQETQYF
NA	TRBJ1-2	NA	TRBV29-1	TGCAGCGTTGAAGTAACAGGGAACTATGGCTACACCTTC	CSVEVTGNYGYTF
once	TRBJ1-2	TRBD1	TRBV28	TGTGCCAGCAGTCCCAGGGGGCAATATGGCTACACCTTC	CASSPRGQYGYTF
once	TRBJ1-5	TRBD1	TRBV20-1	TGCAGTGCTAGAGGTAGGGACAGTGCCCGCCCGCCCCAGCATTTT	CSARGRDSARPPQHF
NA	TRBJ1-1	NA	TRBV7-2	TGTGCCAGCAGAGGTTTCATGAACACTGAAGCTTTCTTT	CASRGFMNTEAFF
NA	TRBJ2-2	NA	TRBV4-3	TGCGCCAGCAGCCAAGTAAGGGGAAGCTCGACCGGGGAGCTGTTTTTT	CASSQVRGSSTGELFF
NA	TRBJ2-7	TRBD2	TRBV20-1	TGCAGTGCTAGAGAGACTAGCGGGAGTCTCTACGAGCAGTACTTC	CSARETSGSLYEQYF
NA	TRBJ1-5	NA	TRBV7-2	TGTGCCAGCAGTAGCACAGGCGGCCAGCCCCAGCATTTT	CASSSTGGQPQHF
NA	TRBJ2-1	TRBD2	TRBV20-1	TGCAGACCCGGCGGCCTAGCGGACAATGAGCAGTTCTTC	CRPGGLADNEQFF
NA	TRBJ2-2	NA	TRBV29-1	TGCAGCGTTGGGGGCGGGGAGCTGTTTTTT	CSVGGGELFF
NA	TRBJ1-2	NA	TRBV6-2/TRBV6-3	TGTGCCAGCAGGTCAGGTTATGGCTACACCTTC	CASRSGYGYTF
NA	TRBJ1-6	NA	TRBV19	TGTGCCAGTAGTATTTCGGATCTGAACAATTCACCCCTCCACTTT	CASSISDLNNSPLHF
NA	TRBJ1-3	NA	TRBV29-1	TGCAGCGCCGTACTCGGAAACACCATATATTTT	CSAVLGNTIYF
NA	TRBJ1-1	NA	TRBV6-1	TGTGCCAGCAGTGAATCGCACCTACAGAACACTGAAGCTTTCTTT	CASSESHLQNTEAFF
NA	TRBJ1-4	NA	TRBV15	TGTGCCACCAGCAGAGACAGGGCCAATGTGGAAAAACTGTTTTTT	CATSRDRANVEKLFF
NA	TRBJ1-2	NA	TRBV25-1	TGTGCCAGCAGGGACGTCTATGGCTACACCTTC	CASRDVYGYTF
NA	TRBJ2-7	NA	TRBV7-9	TGTGCCAGCAGCTTACTCACAGGCCCCTACGAGCAGTACTTC	CASSLLTGPYEQYF
NA	TRBJ2-3	NA	TRBV7-9	TGTGCCAGCCGAGCAGAAACTAGCACAGATACGCAGTATTTT	CASRAETSTDTQYF
NA	TRBJ2-2	TRBD2	TRBV29-1	TGCAGCGTTAGCGGGAGATTCACCGGGGAGCTGTTTTTT	CSVSGRFTGELFF
NA	TRBJ2-7	NA	TRBV11-2	TGTGCCAGCAGCTTGTCCAGGGAACTCTACGAGCAGTACTTC	CASSLSRELYEQYF
NA	TRBJ2-5	TRBD2	TRBV6-1	TGTGCCAGCAGTCGGGGAGCGGGAGACAAAGAGACCCAGTACTTC	CASSRGAGDKETQYF
NA	TRBJ2-3	NA	TRBV12-3/TRBV12-4	TGTGCCAGCACCCAATTCACAGATACGCAGTATTTT	CASTQFTDTQYF
once	TRBJ1-1	NA	TRBV30	TGTGCCTGGAGTTCCCTCAACGGGCGGACTGAAGCTTTCTTT	CAWSSLNGRTEAFF
NA	TRBJ2-3	TRBD2	TRBV20-1	TGCAGTGCTAAGGCTAGCGGGGTCACAGATACGCAGTATTTT	CSAKASGVTDTQYF